The next 2 T cell receptor beta chains were all read from a single sample in a study of early T cells in non-severe SARS-CoV-2 infection. TCRdb independently ran MiXCR on the 5' RACE reads; one entry per CDR3 protein. The sample yields approximately 50,000 distinct CDR3 sequences, approximately 9.8% seen once. Sequenced: whole blood. Receptor source: an adult who was a healthcare worker with PCR-confirmed SARS-CoV-2 infection or an uninfected control (not recorded which).

The gene calls are TRBV29-1 and TRBJ2-3; D gene unclear. The CDR3 is 14 amino acids. The ends were cut back, 3 bases at V and 2 bases at J, with 12 bases in the middle. Germline V gene sequence: CDR1 SQVTM, CDR2 ANQGSEA. CDR3 loop: CSVEPETFTDTQYF. The CDR3 nucleotides read TGCAGCGTTGAGCCGGAAACGTTCACAGATACGCAGTATTTT.

The table lists this clonotype with many counts. This sequence joins TRBV28 and TRBJ1-2; 8 positions match TRBD1. The CDR3 has 15 residues. CDR1 and CDR2 from the germline V gene are MDHEN and SYDVKM. The junction had 6 bases not matched to a gene; V was cut back by 2 bases and J by 4 bases. CDR3 coding DNA: TGTGCCAGCAGTTTAGGGGACAGGCTACTCTATGGCTACACCTTC. It specifies CASSLGDRLLYGYTF.